The text below deals with one T cell receptor (beta chain). This clonotype was detected a few times. Its antigen is not yet known. It has no much larger one-base neighbor in the sample; base qualities were not kept. This sample is part of a study of CD8 T cells in ankylosing spondylitis (dated by TCRdb to 2016 to 2017). Regarding the complete study: T cell receptor beta repertoires were profiled in healthy donors and ankylosing spondylitis patients so that disease-linked TCR variants could be found. The whole study cohort included 108 healthy donors and some 27 ankylosing spondylitis patients. Peripheral blood was sampled, and synovial fluid was also collected from ankylosing spondylitis patients.

Sequenced on an Illumina HiSeq 2500. TCR beta libraries were prepared by quantitative 5'-RACE with molecular barcodes. The authors' pipeline ran thus. Disease-linked TCR variants were identified with a new computational method built on a probabilistic model of VDJ rearrangement. TCRdb reprocessed the public reads (quality trimming at Q25 with fastp, clone calling with MiXCR) and kept in-frame beta chains. Each CDR3 protein gets just one entry, which takes the most common genes and DNA from the rows behind it. TCRdb, rather than the study authors, made the V and J calls. The sample profile shows a few hundred thousand distinct CDR3 sequences; 20% of them were found once. The ten largest make up around 12% of the sample. The cysteine opens and the phenylalanine closes a CDR3 of 16 amino acids. Only the CDR3 portion is preserved as DNA: 48 bases, with reading frame beginning at the first base. Via the germline V gene, CDR1 is SGHVS and CDR2 FQNEAQ. Compared with germline, V lacks 0 bases and J lacks 3 bases; bases without a gene match: 2.

Results the study describes overall, beyond this receptor: According to the report, matched synovial fluid samples from ankylosing spondylitis patients were significantly enriched for the disease-linked clones. Some TCR beta motif variants had previously been reported in synovial fluid and blood of reactive arthritis patients, which suggested common disease-initiation mechanisms. A TCR beta motif made up of several highly homologous amino acid variants appeared to be characteristic of blood from ankylosing spondylitis patients. A CD8+ phenotype was shown by the disease-linked clones, which were found at relatively low frequencies in peripheral blood.

This sequence was found in a male donor with ankylosing spondylitis or in good health (not recorded which). The chain was built from TRBV7-8 and TRBJ2-5; 12 nucleotides in the junction match TRBD2. The sample was blood, either unsorted or a sorted T cell fraction (not recorded which). CDR3 region: CASSLAGLAGEETQYF. The DNA sequence is given as TGTGCCAGCAGCTTAGCGGGACTAGCGGGTGAAGAGACCCAGTACTTC.